This T cell receptor beta chain was sequenced in a study of shared clonotypes between healthy human individuals. Trimming pared 4 bases from V and 7 bases from J, leaving 14 bases between. In germline, CDR1 is MGHRA, CDR2 YSYEKL. The CDR3 is made up of 14 amino acids. Data came from immunoSEQ multiplex PCR; TCRdb stores just in-frame clones and leaves some out. The sample gives around 650,000 clones, around 96% of which show up once; approximately 0.12% is in the top ten. Positive CCR7 selection of CD45RO-negative cells yielded the naive CD8 cells, and terminally differentiated effector memory CD45RA+ cells were excluded.

Material for sequencing was naive CD8+ T cells sorted from blood. The genes are TRBV4-1 and TRBJ1-5, with D uncertain. The origin of this receptor is a woman in her twenties or thirties in good health. The CDR3 region is CASSLDPSGQPQHF. Written as DNA, the CDR3 is TGCGCCAGCAGCCTGGACCCCTCGGGCCAGCCCCAGCATTTT.